The 3 T cell receptor beta chains listed next were all sequenced from one sample in a study of blood T cells in healthy people across ages (dated by TCRdb to between 2014 and 2017). Receptor libraries were prepared by 5' RACE. Sequencing instrument: Illumina HiSeq 2500. A second PCR of roughly 7 to 11 cycles was performed with a sample-barcoded 5' primer and a J-beta primer mix. TCRdb reprocessing: public reads trimmed at Q25 with fastp, clones called with MiXCR, in-frame beta chains kept. Entries that share a CDR3 protein sequence are merged under the most common genes and DNA. The sample table records 850,000 to 1,100,000 distinct CDR3 sequences; 35% to 45% of these occur just once. Around 13% of the sample is held by the ten biggest clonotypes. The material sequenced was blood. These receptors originate from a young man in good health.

This clonotype was picked up many times. The CDR3, as DNA: TGTGCCAGCAGCTTAGCAAACAGGGCTGGCTATGGCTACACCTTC. Its translation: CASSLANRAGYGYTF. The chain employs TRBV7-2 and TRBJ1-2; possible D gene TRBD1, 6 bases. The CDR3 is 15 residues long. Per germline, CDR1 SGHTA and CDR2 FQGNSA. The V end lost 0 bases, the J end lost 4 bases, and 12 bases lay between the germline ends.

V usage is TRBV4-3 and J usage is TRBJ1-2, with a weak D call TRBD1 (6 bases). This CDR3 comprises 15 residues. Germline V lookup: CDR1 LGHNA, CDR2 YSLEER. V was clipped by 1 base and J by 2 bases, with 11 bases between them. The CDR3 nucleotides are TGCGCCAGCAGCCAAGGGGGGGCATCAAACTATGGCTACACCTTC. It is translated as CASSQGGASNYGYTF.

This clonotype was counted at least ten times. The V and J genes are TRBV2 and TRBJ1-2, with TRBD1 identical over 7 bases. Germline V gene lookup returns CDR1 SNHLY and CDR2 FYNNEI. This CDR3 is 14 amino acids long. The junction had 10 bases not matched to a gene; V was cut back by 7 bases and J by 5 bases. DNA for the CDR3: TGTGCCAGCACCTCCACCGGGACAGCGTATGGCTACACCTTC. It specifies CASTSTGTAYGYTF.